The 24 T cell receptor beta chains in this list originate from one sample, sequenced in a study of CD8+ T cells in alopecia areata. RNA, once extracted, was reverse transcribed into cDNA for use as the sequencing template. The assay was immunoSEQ multiplex PCR, and TCRdb's table has in-frame clones only and misses some. The repertoire holds 110,000 to 150,000 clones, with less than 75% as singletons. The sample consisted of CD8+ T cells sorted from blood. Every receptor here comes from a human donor in good health.

This clone came up once. This chain links TRBV27 with TRBJ2-1; D tentatively fits TRBD1 or TRBD2 (5 bases each). V was trimmed by 5 bases and J by 13 bases, leaving 18 bases between them. The CDR3 sequence is 13 residues long. The germline V gene encodes CDR1 MNHEY and CDR2 SMNVEV (reference sequence). CDR3 in amino acids: CASSPFLRDHQFF. The CDR3 nucleotides are TGTGCCAGCAGTCCATTCCTCCGGGACCACCAGTTCTTC.

This chain uses TRBV11-2 with TRBJ2-3; either TRBD1 or TRBD2 may supply D (6 bases each). CDR1 is SGHAT, CDR2 FQNNGV, per germline. V was cut by 3 bases and J by 1 base, with 14 bases left in between. The length of the CDR3 is 16 residues. The CDR3, as DNA: TGTGCCAGCAGCTTTCTGGGGGGCGAGGGCACAGATACGCAGTATTTT. It specifies CASSFLGGEGTDTQYF. The variable domain in full, with the rest retrieved from reference TRBV11-2 and TRBJ2-3, is EAGVAQSPRYKIIEKRQSVAFWCNPISGHATLYWYQQILGQGPKLLIQFQNNGVVDDSQLPKDRFSAERLKGVDSTLKIQPAKLEDSAVYLCASSFLGGEGTDTQYFGPGTRLTVL.

The chain uses TRBV29-1 and TRBJ1-1; tentative D call: TRBD1 (5 bases). Germline V gene data show CDR1 as SQVTM and CDR2 as ANQGSEA. Trimming removed 2 bases from V and 10 bases from J, with 17 bases in between. The length of the CDR3 is 13 residues. The CDR3 nucleotides are TGCAGCGTTGAAAGCCTGGGCAGGGTGTCAGCTTTCTTT. Its translation: CSVESLGRVSAFF.

V gene TRBV7-8 combines with J gene TRBJ2-7; D call uncertain. The V end was cut by 1 base, the J end by 4 bases, with 8 bases between. Germline loops: CDR1 SGHVS, CDR2 FQNEAQ. The CDR3 loop spans 13 amino acids. CDR3 sequence reads: CASSLEAPYEQYF. CDR3 nucleotide sequence: TGTGCCAGCAGCTTAGAAGCCCCTTACGAGCAGTACTTC.

The J gene is TRBJ2-1, the V gene TRBV9, with D possibly being TRBD2 (6 bases). The germline V and J ends were trimmed by 1 base and 2 bases, with 10 bases remaining between them. Germline V gene sequence: CDR1 SGDLS, CDR2 YYNGEE. The CDR3 loop spans 15 amino acids. CDR3 nucleotide sequence: TGTGCCAGCAGCGTACGCGGGGAGCCCTACAATGAGCAGTTCTTC. This translates into CASSVRGEPYNEQFF.

Points on this clone: Different DNA sequences within this sample yield the same CDR3. This rearrangement joins TRBV6-5 to TRBJ2-7; D is possibly TRBD2 (6 bases). The CDR3 covers 11 residues. V was clipped by 2 bases and J by 7 bases, with 6 bases between them. Germline CDR1 MNHEY, CDR2 SVGAGI. The DNA for the CDR3 is TGTGCCAGCAGTTACGGAGGGGAGCAGTACTTC. It is translated as CASSYGGEQYF.

The V call is TRBV4-1, the J call TRBJ1-4; D is unresolved. The germline gives CDR1 MGHRA, CDR2 YSYEKL. V dropped 0 bases and J dropped 7 bases, with 12 bases sitting between them. The CDR3 runs to 15 residues. The CDR3 bases are TGCGCCAGCAGCCAAGATCCCCGAAGAGGTGAAAAACTGTTTTTT. Its protein is CASSQDPRRGEKLFF.

As to this clone: This same CDR3 is encoded by further DNA sequences in the sample. CDR3 DNA: TGTGCCAGCAGTTCCGGGGGGACCGGGGAGCTGTTTTTT. As protein: CASSSGGTGELFF. The V gene is TRBV9, the J gene TRBJ2-2; 7 bases agree with TRBD2. The CDR3 is 13 residues long. J lost 5 bases, V lost 5 bases, and 3 bases had no gene match. Per germline, CDR1 SGDLS and CDR2 YYNGEE.

This clone was found a few times. The gene calls are TRBV27 and TRBJ2-7; D is undetermined. CDR3 length: 14 amino acids. Per the germline V gene, CDR1 is MNHEY and CDR2 is SMNVEV (reference sequence). V lost 3 bases to trimming and J lost 2 bases, with 11 bases between them. The chain's CDR3 is CASSFLAATYEQYF. The CDR3 nucleotides read TGTGCCAGCAGTTTTCTGGCAGCTACCTACGAGCAGTACTTC.

This clone was detected a few times. V usage is TRBV30 and J usage is TRBJ2-2; the match to TRBD2 covers 10 bases. This CDR3 has 18 residues. After removal of 1 base from V and 6 bases from J, the junction contained 14 bases not matched to a gene. Germline CDR1 and CDR2: GTSNPN and SVGIG (reference sequence). In nucleotides, the CDR3 is TGTGCCTGGAGTGATCCGGTGGAGCGGGAGGGCCGTGCCGGGGAGCTGTTTTTT. It is translated as CAWSDPVEREGRAGELFF.

The rearrangement links TRBV4-1 to TRBJ2-4; a possible D gene is TRBD1 (5 bases). Per germline, CDR1 MGHRA and CDR2 YSYEKL. The CDR3 has 17 residues. V lost 0 bases and J 0 bases, leaving 12 bases between the germline ends. DNA of the CDR3: TGCGCCAGCAGCCAAGAATGGGCAGGGCAAGCCAAAAACATTCAGTACTTC. This codes for CASSQEWAGQAKNIQYF.

The chain has TRBV5-1 and TRBJ2-4; 7 nucleotides align to TRBD2. The trim removed 4 bases at V and 7 bases at J, leaving 8 bases unmatched. The CDR3 sequence is 14 residues long. Germline V gene lookup returns CDR1 SGHRS and CDR2 YFSETQ. The CDR3 here is CASSRGAGENIQYF. CDR3 nucleotide sequence: TGCGCCAGCAGCCGTGGGGCGGGAGAGAACATTCAGTACTTC.

The chain joins TRBV29-1 to TRBJ2-7; D gene unclear. The CDR3 extends over 13 amino acids. Germline V lookup: CDR1 SQVTM, CDR2 ANQGSEA. V was pared by 4 bases and J by 2 bases, with 12 bases between. CDR3 in amino acids: CSVVVGQTYEQYF. For the CDR3, the DNA is TGCAGCGTTGTTGTCGGGCAAACCTACGAGCAGTACTTC.

This clone appeared a few times. V usage is TRBV5-4 and J usage is TRBJ2-2, with 11 bases matching TRBD2. The CDR3 loop spans 16 amino acids. With 5 bases clipped from V and 7 bases from J, the junction kept 10 bases outside the gene matches. The germline V gene encodes CDR1 SGHNT and CDR2 YYREEE (reference sequence). CDR3 protein: CASRNSGRAFGGELFF. CDR3 in DNA: TGTGCCAGCAGAAATAGCGGGAGGGCCTTTGGCGGGGAGCTGTTTTTT.

The rearrangement uses TRBV7-9 and TRBJ2-4, with 7 bases that match TRBD1. The trim removed 4 bases at V and 4 bases at J, leaving 16 bases unmatched. The CDR3 has 18 amino acids. CDR1 is SEHNR, CDR2 FQNEAQ, per germline (reference sequence). CDR3 nucleotide sequence: TGTGCCAGCAGCTCGGACGCAGGGGGTAATGTTGGGAAAAACATTCAGTACTTC. Amino acid sequence: CASSSDAGGNVGKNIQYF. Full variable domain (missing parts from reference TRBV7-9 and TRBJ2-4): DTGVSQNPRHKITKRGQNVTFRCDPISEHNRLYWYRQTLGQGPEFLTYFQNEAQLEKSRLLSDRFSAERPKGSFSTLEIQRTEQGDSAMYLCASSSDAGGNVGKNIQYFGAGTRLSVL.

The chain couples TRBV6-1 to TRBJ2-5; 10 nucleotides match TRBD2. V lost 3 bases, J lost 4 bases, and 8 bases stayed unmatched. CDR1 is MNHNS and CDR2 is SASEGT in the germline V gene. The CDR3 is 16 residues long. The CDR3 spells CASSDNSGRTGETQYF. For the CDR3, the DNA is TGTGCCAGCAGTGATAATAGCGGGAGGACGGGAGAGACCCAGTACTTC.

V and J are TRBV2 and TRBJ2-7; possibly TRBD1 for D (6 bases). The ends were cut back, 6 bases at V and 5 bases at J, with 20 bases in the middle. In germline, CDR1 is SNHLY, CDR2 FYNNEI. The CDR3 length is 15 residues. The CDR3 nucleotides read TGTGCCAGCAGGGGGCAGGGGCTCATTCCGGACGAGCAGTACTTC. It is translated as CASRGQGLIPDEQYF.

The genes are TRBV27 and TRBJ2-1; 9 positions agree with TRBD1. Germline V gene lookup returns CDR1 MNHEY and CDR2 SMNVEV (reference sequence). This CDR3 is 14 amino acids long. The ends lost 0 bases at V and 7 bases at J; junction bases unmatched: 1. CDR3 residues: CASSLSGTGNEQFF. CDR3 bases: TGTGCCAGCAGTTTATCCGGGACAGGGAATGAGCAGTTCTTC.

The chain couples TRBV29-1 to TRBJ1-1; D remains unclear. This CDR3 spans 12 amino acids. From germline, CDR1 is SQVTM and CDR2 ANQGSEA. Between the trimmed V and J ends, which lost 0 bases and 3 bases, there was a span of 5 bases. The CDR3 DNA reads as TGCAGCGTTGAAGACAGGCACACTGAAGCTTTCTTT. Its translation: CSVEDRHTEAFF.

The chain employs TRBV29-1 and TRBJ2-7; the match to TRBD1 covers 7 bases. The CDR3 totals 13 residues. After removal of 6 bases from V and 0 bases from J, the junction contained 5 bases not matched to a gene. Germline loops: CDR1 SQVTM, CDR2 ANQGSEA. In nucleotides, the CDR3 is TGCAGCGTGAGGACAGGCCGCTCCTACGAGCAGTACTTC. Its translation: CSVRTGRSYEQYF.

This clone turned up a few times. V usage is TRBV5-4 and J usage is TRBJ1-1; D gene unclear. V dropped 0 bases and J dropped 7 bases, with 13 bases sitting between them. This CDR3 is 14 amino acids long. Germline V lookup: CDR1 SGHNT, CDR2 YYREEE (reference sequence). The CDR3 region is CASSLGSGKDEAFF. CDR3 in DNA: TGTGCCAGCAGCTTGGGTTCCGGCAAGGATGAAGCTTTCTTT.

This rearrangement joins TRBV29-1 to TRBJ1-1, with 7 bases fitting TRBD1. Germline V CDR1 and CDR2: SQVTM, ANQGSEA. The CDR3 is 12 amino acids. The V gene end was trimmed by 5 bases and the J gene end by 4 bases; junction bases not matched to a gene: 4. The DNA of the CDR3 is TGCAGCGTTCGGACAGGTGGCACTGAAGCTTTCTTT. This sequence encodes CSVRTGGTEAFF.

V is TRBV7-9 and J is TRBJ1-5, with D hard to call. Looked up from germline, CDR1 is SEHNR and CDR2 is FQNEAQ (reference sequence). Between the trimmed V and J ends, which lost 5 bases and 7 bases, there was a span of 15 bases. The CDR3 spans 14 residues. The CDR3 reads CASSRKRARQPQHF. In nucleotides, the CDR3 is TGTGCCAGCAGCCGAAAAAGGGCTCGACAGCCCCAGCATTTT. Variable domain in full (rest from reference TRBV7-9 and TRBJ1-5): DTGVSQNPRHKITKRGQNVTFRCDPISEHNRLYWYRQTLGQGPEFLTYFQNEAQLEKSRLLSDRFSAERPKGSFSTLEIQRTEQGDSAMYLCASSRKRARQPQHFGDGTRLSIL.

The chain recombines TRBV19 with TRBJ2-1; D call uncertain. CDR3 length equals 12 residues. CDR1 and CDR2 from the germline V gene are LNHDA and SQIVND (reference sequence). V dropped 3 bases and J dropped 5 bases, with 5 bases sitting between them. The CDR3 spells CASSMMDNEQFF. The CDR3 nucleotides are TGTGCCAGTAGTATGATGGACAATGAGCAGTTCTTC. The full variable domain, its missing parts supplied by reference TRBV19 and TRBJ2-1, is DGGITQSPKYLFRKEGQNVTLSCEQNLNHDAMYWYRQDPGQGLRLIYYSQIVNDFQKGDIAEGYSVSREKKESFPLTVTSAQKNPTAFYLCASSMMDNEQFFGPGTRLTVL.